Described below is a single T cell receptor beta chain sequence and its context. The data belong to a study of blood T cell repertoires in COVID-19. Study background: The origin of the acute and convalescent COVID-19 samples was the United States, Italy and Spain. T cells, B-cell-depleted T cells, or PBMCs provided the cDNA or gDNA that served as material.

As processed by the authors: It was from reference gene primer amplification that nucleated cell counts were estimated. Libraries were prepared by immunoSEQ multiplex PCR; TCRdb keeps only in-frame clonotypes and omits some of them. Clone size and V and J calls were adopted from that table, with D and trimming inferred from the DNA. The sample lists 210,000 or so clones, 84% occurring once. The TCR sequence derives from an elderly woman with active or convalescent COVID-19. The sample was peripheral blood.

The CDR3 protein is CASSSFDTGEQFF. CDR3 sequence (DNA): TGTGCCAGCAGTTCCTTTGATACAGGTGAGCAGTTCTTC. V and J are TRBV12-3 or TRBV12-4 and TRBJ2-1; perhaps TRBD1 as D (5 bases). The CDR3 is made up of 13 amino acids. Trimming took 4 bases from V and 9 from J, leaving 13 bases between them.